A single sample gave rise to the 14 T cell receptor beta chains below, sequenced in a study of blood T cell repertoires in COVID-19. Sequencing was performed with immunoSEQ multiplex PCR; in TCRdb, only in-frame clones are kept and a portion is missing. The data show 95,000 to 100,000 clones, with approximately 90% seen just once and about 18% held by the top ten. The sample comprised peripheral blood. The receptor source for this set is a man aged 50 to 60 with acute or convalescent COVID-19.

The chain links TRBV6-5 to TRBJ2-7, with 10 bases aligning to TRBD2. Germline V gene data show CDR1 as MNHEY and CDR2 as SVGAGI. This CDR3 has 15 amino acids. J gave up 7 bases and V 2 bases, and 8 bases lay outside the gene matches. CDR3 amino acids: CASSYEVAGGREQYF. The CDR3 nucleotides read TGTGCCAGCAGTTACGAGGTAGCGGGGGGTCGAGAGCAGTACTTC.

The chain has TRBV28 and TRBJ1-4; 7 bases fit TRBD1. Unmatched junction bases numbered 8, after V lost 0 bases and J lost 10 bases. Germline lookup yields CDR1 MDHEN and CDR2 SYDVKM. CDR3 length: 15 amino acids. For the CDR3, the DNA is TGTGCCAGCAGTTTATGGACAGGGCGATCGGGAAAACTGTTTTTT. This sequence encodes CASSLWTGRSGKLFF.

V is TRBV6-2 or TRBV6-3 and J is TRBJ1-5, with 9 bases identical to TRBD1. This CDR3 comprises 12 residues. Trimming cost V 4 bases and J 12 bases; bases outside gene matches: 4. Germline V gene data show CDR1 as MNHEY and CDR2 as SVGEGT. The CDR3 DNA reads TGTGCCAGCAGTTCAGGGACAGGGAACCAGCATTTT. Protein sequence: CASSSGTGNQHF.

V is TRBV27 and J is TRBJ2-7; D may be TRBD1 (6 bases). Trimming cost V 4 bases and J 5 bases, with 9 bases left between them. Germline V lookup: CDR1 MNHEY, CDR2 SMNVEV (reference sequence). CDR3 size: 12 residues. The CDR3 DNA follows: TGTGCCAGCAGTTCCCGGGACAACGAGCAGTACTTC. It codes for CASSSRDNEQYF.

The chain carries TRBV27 and TRBJ1-1; 9 bases align to TRBD1. The junction had 8 bases not matched to a gene; V was cut back by 6 bases and J by 3 bases. This CDR3 is built from 15 residues. Germline V gene sequence: CDR1 MNHEY, CDR2 SMNVEV (reference sequence). The CDR3 DNA reads TGTGCCAGCAGACACAGGGGGCTTGGGTACACTGAAGCTTTCTTT. Its translation: CASRHRGLGYTEAFF.

This clone appeared once. The chain joins TRBV6-6 to TRBJ2-3; TRBD2 matches at 9 bases. V shed 5 bases, J shed 2 bases, and the junction held 14 bases outside the gene matches. This CDR3 comprises 18 residues. Germline V lookup: CDR1 MNHNY, CDR2 SVGAGI (reference sequence). CDR3 DNA sequence: TGTGCCAGCAGTCGCGGTATTAGCGGGGGCGCATACACAGATACGCAGTATTTT. It specifies CASSRGISGGAYTDTQYF.

The rearrangement links TRBV15 to TRBJ1-6; TRBD1 matches 8 bases. The J segment lost 10 bases and the V segment lost 0 bases, leaving 8 bases of the junction unmatched. CDR1 and CDR2 from the germline V gene are LNHNV and YYDKDF (reference sequence). CDR3 size: 16 residues. In nucleotides, the CDR3 is TGTGCCACCAGCAGAGATAGAAGGACAGGGCTATCACCCCTCCACTTT. Protein sequence: CATSRDRRTGLSPLHF. Together with reference TRBV15 and TRBJ1-6, the CDR3 gives the full variable domain: DAMVIQNPRYQVTQFGKPVTLSCSQTLNHNVMYWYQQKSSQAPKLLFHYYDKDFNNEADTPDNFQSRRPNTSFCFLDIRSPGLGDTAMYLCATSRDRRTGLSPLHFGNGTRLTVT.

The J gene is TRBJ1-1, the V gene TRBV18, with 10 bases fitting TRBD1. This CDR3 is 19 amino acids long. With 1 base clipped from V and 0 bases from J, the junction kept 11 bases outside the gene matches. Germline V gene data show CDR1 as KGHSH and CDR2 as LQKENI. The CDR3 spells CASSPLLGTGDNLNTEAFF. DNA of the CDR3: TGTGCCAGCTCACCACTCTTAGGGACAGGGGACAATCTGAACACTGAAGCTTTCTTT.

The chain links TRBV2 to TRBJ2-1; 10 nucleotides align to TRBD2. CDR1 is SNHLY, CDR2 FYNNEI, per germline. The junction had 13 bases not matched to a gene; V was cut back by 6 bases and J by 8 bases. This CDR3 has 16 amino acids. In DNA, the CDR3 is TGTGCCAGCAGCCGTACTAGGACTAGCGGTGAGGATGAGCAGTTCTTC. Its protein is CASSRTRTSGEDEQFF.

The chain carries TRBV25-1 and TRBJ1-3; possibly TRBD1 for D (5 bases). Trimming pared 0 bases from V and 0 bases from J, leaving 9 bases between. Germline V gives CDR1 MGHDK, CDR2 SYGVNS. There are 16 residues in the CDR3. The CDR3 DNA reads as TGTGCCAGCAGTGAATATAAGGGGAACTCTGGAAACACCATATATTTT. It yields the protein CASSEYKGNSGNTIYF.

J is TRBJ1-4 and V is TRBV5-4; tentatively, D is TRBD1 (5 bases). The V and J ends lost 4 bases and 3 bases respectively, with 13 bases between them. The length of the CDR3 is 15 residues. Per the germline V gene, CDR1 is SGHNT and CDR2 is YYREEE (reference sequence). The CDR3 sequence is CASSGQGGSNEKLFF. The CDR3 DNA follows: TGTGCCAGCAGCGGGCAGGGAGGCTCTAATGAAAAACTGTTTTTT. Full variable domain (rest looked up from reference TRBV5-4 and TRBJ1-4): ETGVTQSPTHLIKTRGQQVTLRCSSQSGHNTVSWYQQALGQGPQFIFQYYREEENGRGNFPPRFSGLQFPNYSSELNVNALELDDSALYLCASSGQGGSNEKLFFGSGTQLSVL.

This chain connects TRBV12-3 or TRBV12-4 to TRBJ2-7; 7 bases fit TRBD1. The CDR3 spans 13 residues. With 6 bases clipped from V and 6 bases from J, the junction kept 8 bases outside the gene matches. The CDR3 DNA reads as TGTGCCAGCAGCTCACAGGGGATCAGCGAGCAGTACTTC. As protein: CASSSQGISEQYF.

The chain uses TRBV18 and TRBJ1-3; D might be TRBD1 (5 bases). The germline CDR1 and CDR2 sequences are KGHSH and LQKENI. The CDR3 sequence is 16 residues long. Trimming removed 3 bases from V and 1 base from J, with 13 bases in between. CDR3 nucleotide sequence: TGTGCCAGCTCACCCACGCAGGGCAGGTCTGGAAACACCATATATTTT. As protein: CASSPTQGRSGNTIYF.

V and J are TRBV30 and TRBJ1-2; 9 bases agree with TRBD1. Trimming cost V 2 bases and J 5 bases; bases outside gene matches: 6. The CDR3 extends over 14 amino acids. Germline CDR1 and CDR2: GTSNPN and SVGIG (reference sequence). In DNA form, the CDR3 reads TGTGCCTGGAGTTTGGGACAGGGTCGGTATGGCTACACCTTC. This encodes CAWSLGQGRYGYTF.